The T cell receptor beta chain under discussion was sequenced for a study of resident and recirculating memory T cells in vitiligo. Study details: Samples were epidermis from two lesional and two nonlesional sites, plus PBMCs.

Concerning this clone: Its target is unknown.

Patients had received no treatment within the previous three months. General study findings and limits: No unique dominant TCR clone was found in vitiligo lesions. Different lesions suggested infiltration by different T cell clones.

The germline V gene encodes CDR1 SEHNR and CDR2 FQNEAQ (reference sequence). The CDR3 sequence is 14 residues long. V lost 5 bases, J lost 2 bases, and 2 bases stayed unmatched. Sequenced by immunoSEQ multiplex PCR; TCRdb stores in-frame clones only, minus some. The sample carries 70,000 to 85,000 clones, 91% recorded once. The source is a male donor with vitiligo. Sequences were obtained from blood. The chain uses TRBV7-9 and TRBJ2-5; 10 bases agree with TRBD2. The CDR3 nucleotides read TGTGCCAGCAGCCTGACTAGCGGGCAAGAGACCCAGTACTTC. Its translation: CASSLTSGQETQYF.